The 19 T cell receptor beta chains reported below all come from one sample, sequenced in a study of blood T cell repertoires in COVID-19. Assay: immunoSEQ multiplex PCR; the TCRdb copy retains only in-frame clones and omits some. Of about 260,000 clones listed, around nine tenths are singletons. The source material was peripheral blood. All receptors derive from a woman aged 55-69 years with COVID-19, enrolled during active disease.

The chain links TRBV5-1 to TRBJ2-2; tentative D call: TRBD2 (5 bases). V shed 4 bases and J shed 5 bases, with 21 bases lying between them. This CDR3 has 17 amino acids. CDR1 is SGHRS and CDR2 is YFSETQ in the germline V gene. For the CDR3, the DNA is TGCGCCAGCAGCGTAGGGTCCGGTGGGAGTCCTACCGGGGAGCTGTTTTTT. As protein: CASSVGSGGSPTGELFF. Filled out from reference TRBV5-1 and TRBJ2-2, the complete variable domain reads KAGVTQTPRYLIKTRGQQVTLSCSPISGHRSVSWYQQTPGQGLQFLFEYFSETQRNKGNFPGRFSGRQFSNSRSEMNVSTLELGDSALYLCASSVGSGGSPTGELFFGEGSRLTVL.

The chain uses TRBV7-2 and TRBJ2-1, with 7 bases aligning to TRBD2. Germline CDR1 reads SGHTA; CDR2 reads FQGNSA. CDR3 length: 12 residues. V was pared by 1 base and J by 15 bases, with 6 bases of the junction left unmatched. This chain's CDR3 is CASSLVPGTTFF. In DNA, the CDR3 is TGTGCCAGCAGCTTAGTCCCCGGGACTACGTTCTTC.

This chain joins TRBV28 and TRBJ1-5, with D tentatively TRBD1 (6 bases). The CDR3 is 16 residues long. The V and J ends lost 2 bases and 1 base respectively, with 12 bases between them. From germline, CDR1 is MDHEN and CDR2 SYDVKM. CDR3 loop: CASSLATGFSNQPQHF. The DNA of the CDR3 is TGTGCCAGCAGTTTAGCCACAGGGTTCAGCAATCAGCCCCAGCATTTT.

The rearrangement joins TRBV7-9 to TRBJ1-2; maybe TRBD1 (5 bases). The germline gives CDR1 SEHNR, CDR2 FQNEAQ (reference sequence). V was cut by 6 bases and J by 0 bases, with 14 bases left in between. The CDR3 is made up of 15 amino acids. The CDR3 loop reads CASSFQGVANYGYTF. The CDR3 region has the DNA TGTGCCAGCAGTTTTCAAGGGGTAGCTAACTATGGCTACACCTTC.

This clone came up once. The rearrangement joins TRBV28 to TRBJ1-2; TRBD1 agrees at 7 bases. The CDR3 contains 14 residues. Unmatched junction bases numbered 10, after V lost 6 bases and J lost 6 bases. CDR1 and CDR2 from the germline V gene are MDHEN and SYDVKM. For the CDR3, the DNA is TGTGCCAGCAGGGGGGAGACAGGGTACGATGGCTACACCTTC. Translated, it gives CASRGETGYDGYTF.

The chain is built from TRBV28 and TRBJ1-1; 7 bases line up with TRBD1. The trim removed 3 bases at V and 1 base at J, leaving 11 bases unmatched. This CDR3 region has 17 residues. The germline gives CDR1 MDHEN, CDR2 SYDVKM. The CDR3 DNA is TGTGCCAGCAGTTTTTGGGGGGACAGCCACTCGAACACTGAAGCTTTCTTT. It encodes CASSFWGDSHSNTEAFF.

CDR3 protein: CASSAILGLGSYNEQFF. The CDR3 DNA reads TGTGCCAGCAGTGCTATTCTGGGACTAGGTTCCTACAATGAGCAGTTCTTC. The chain joins TRBV2 to TRBJ2-1, with 8 bases fitting TRBD2. V lost 4 bases and J lost 1; bases outside the gene matches: 9. This CDR3 contains 17 residues. Germline lookup yields CDR1 SNHLY and CDR2 FYNNEI.

Details on this clone: This same CDR3 is encoded by further DNA sequences in the sample. The chain links TRBV5-1 to TRBJ1-2; a weak D match, TRBD1 (6 bases). The CDR3 covers 14 residues. Germline CDR1 SGHRS, CDR2 YFSETQ. The V gene lost 0 bases and the J gene lost 5 bases, with 11 bases spanning the gap. The chain's CDR3 is CASSLEGTTYGYTF. The CDR3 DNA reads as TGCGCCAGCAGCTTGGAAGGGACAACATATGGCTACACCTTC.

The chain joins TRBV7-2 to TRBJ1-5, with D possibly being TRBD1 (6 bases). The germline gives CDR1 SGHTA, CDR2 FQGNSA. V lost 0 bases, J lost 6 bases, and 12 bases lay in between. The CDR3 runs to 15 residues. CDR3 amino acids: CASSLATGSTQPQHF. The CDR3 DNA sequence: TGTGCCAGCAGCTTAGCCACAGGGTCTACTCAGCCCCAGCATTTT.

The chain combines TRBV28 with TRBJ2-6; 14 nucleotides align to TRBD2. The CDR3 length is 20 residues. The ends lost 4 bases at V and 0 bases at J; junction bases unmatched: 8. Germline lookup yields CDR1 MDHEN and CDR2 SYDVKM. CDR3: CASSSPGLAGATSGANVLTF. The CDR3 DNA is TGTGCCAGCAGTTCCCCGGGACTAGCGGGAGCTACCTCTGGGGCCAACGTCCTGACTTTC.

The chain recombines TRBV4-1 with TRBJ1-1; no clear D gene. The V end lost 0 bases, the J end lost 7 bases, and 9 bases lay between the germline ends. CDR3 length: 13 residues. The V gene's germline CDR1 is MGHRA and CDR2 YSYEKL. This chain's CDR3 is CASSQDRPGEAFF. The CDR3 coding sequence is TGCGCCAGCAGCCAAGATCGGCCAGGTGAAGCTTTCTTT.

The chain carries TRBV15 and TRBJ2-5; 7 bases line up with TRBD2. CDR3 length equals 19 residues. Germline V gene lookup returns CDR1 LNHNV and CDR2 YYDKDF (reference sequence). V lost 4 bases, J lost 1 base, and 18 bases stayed unmatched. This CDR3 is CATSNTAVGREWAQETQYF. The CDR3 nucleotides read TGTGCCACCAGCAACACAGCAGTGGGGCGGGAGTGGGCCCAAGAGACCCAGTACTTC.

This rearrangement joins TRBV24-1 to TRBJ2-1; 13 nucleotides agree with TRBD2. The CDR3 contains 19 residues. The V segment lost 3 bases and the J segment 3 bases; nucleotides outside the gene matches: 10. Germline CDR1 reads KGHDR; CDR2 reads SFDVKD. CDR3 DNA: TGTGCCACCAGTGATCCAGGGACTAGCGGGAAAGTTCGCTACAATGAGCAGTTCTTC. This encodes CATSDPGTSGKVRYNEQFF.

This clone occurred a few times. The CDR3 spells CASSRDRDEQFF. CDR3 sequence (DNA): TGTGCCAGCAGCCGAGACAGAGATGAGCAGTTCTTC. This rearrangement joins TRBV6-5 to TRBJ2-1; D might be TRBD1 (5 bases). Trimming pared 6 bases from V and 8 bases from J, leaving 11 bases between. The CDR3 covers 12 residues. From germline, CDR1 is MNHEY and CDR2 SVGAGI.

The rearrangement links TRBV24-1 to TRBJ1-2, with D hard to call. The V end was cut by 5 bases, the J end by 8 bases, with 17 bases between. Per the germline V gene, CDR1 is KGHDR and CDR2 is SFDVKD. The CDR3 is made up of 14 amino acids. This CDR3 is CATSGSQAGSGYTF. Here the CDR3 DNA reads TGTGCCACCAGTGGTTCGCAGGCGGGTTCCGGCTACACCTTC.

V usage is TRBV19 and J usage is TRBJ2-2; TRBD2 matches 7 bases. Per the germline V gene, CDR1 is LNHDA and CDR2 is SQIVND (reference sequence). There are 14 residues in the CDR3. J lost 1 base, V lost 4 bases, and 0 bases had no gene match. CDR3 region: CASSTSGNTGELFF. The CDR3, as DNA: TGTGCCAGTAGTACTAGCGGGAACACCGGGGAGCTGTTTTTT.

DNA of the CDR3: TGTGCCAGCAGCCCCCACCTCGGAGAGACCCAGTACTTC. This codes for CASSPHLGETQYF. The chain links TRBV7-3 to TRBJ2-5; D uncertain. This CDR3 region has 13 residues. CDR1 is SGHTA and CDR2 is FQGTGA in the germline V gene. V was cut by 5 bases and J by 4 bases, with 11 bases left in between.

CDR3 loop: CASAANQRLNTGELFF. The CDR3 DNA is TGCGCCAGCGCCGCGAACCAGCGACTGAACACCGGGGAGCTGTTTTTT. The chain uses TRBV5-1 and TRBJ2-2; no firm D call. The length of the CDR3 is 16 residues. V was clipped by 7 bases and J by 1 base, with 17 bases between them. From germline, CDR1 is SGHRS and CDR2 YFSETQ. The variable domain in full, with the rest retrieved from reference TRBV5-1 and TRBJ2-2, is KAGVTQTPRYLIKTRGQQVTLSCSPISGHRSVSWYQQTPGQGLQFLFEYFSETQRNKGNFPGRFSGRQFSNSRSEMNVSTLELGDSALYLCASAANQRLNTGELFFGEGSRLTVL.

V is TRBV28 and J is TRBJ2-3, with 8 bases matching TRBD2. The germline V gene encodes CDR1 MDHEN and CDR2 SYDVKM. J was trimmed by 6 bases and V by 6 bases; bases with no gene match: 17. The CDR3 is made up of 17 amino acids. The CDR3 region is CASSPPWVAGPPDTQYF. For the CDR3, the DNA is TGTGCCAGCAGCCCCCCCTGGGTAGCGGGACCGCCCGATACGCAGTATTTT.